Reported below is one TCR beta chain. It was with a sample-barcoded 5' primer and a J-beta primer mix that a second PCR of about 6 to 11 cycles was run. TCRdb re-derived calls from the 5' RACE reads in MiXCR, one entry per CDR3 protein. The data hold about 560,000 distinct CDR3 sequences, with around a quarter observed a single time. Looked up from germline, CDR1 is SGHTA and CDR2 is FQGNSA. The CDR3 runs to 15 residues. The data stem from a study of blood T cells in healthy people across ages. PBMCs, at least 6.5 million per sample, were isolated. This sample also appeared in a second study, on T cells of mothers and their children. This second study notes: A slight, non-significant increase in overlap was found for related mother-child pairs relative to unrelated pairs.

This TCR was recovered from a boy aged 2 to 10 in good health. Material for sequencing was blood. This chain uses TRBV7-2 with TRBJ2-5; 8 bases map to TRBD1. The better agreement between TRBJ2-7 and the DNA end casts doubt on the J call. CDR3 coding DNA: TGTGCCAGCAGCTTAGCTCGGGACAGGTCCTACGAGCAGTACTTC. It codes for CASSLARDRSYEQYF.